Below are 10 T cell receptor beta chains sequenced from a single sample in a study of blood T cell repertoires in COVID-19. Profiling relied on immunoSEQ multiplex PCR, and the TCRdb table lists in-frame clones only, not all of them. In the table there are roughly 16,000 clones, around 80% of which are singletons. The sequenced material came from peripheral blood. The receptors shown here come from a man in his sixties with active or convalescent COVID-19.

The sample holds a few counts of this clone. The CDR3 DNA reads as TGTGCCAGCTACACAGGGGGAGGAAATTCACCCCTCCACTTT. The encoded protein is CASYTGGGNSPLHF. V is TRBV6-5 and J is TRBJ1-6, with 8 bases aligning to TRBD1. The CDR3 is 14 residues long. V lost 8 bases to trimming and J lost 7 bases; unmatched junction nucleotides: 7. CDR1 is MNHEY and CDR2 is SVGAGI in the germline V gene.

CDR3 nucleotides: TGTGCCAGCAGCTTAGATACTAACAATGAGCAGTTCTTC. Its translation: CASSLDTNNEQFF. V usage is TRBV11-3 and J usage is TRBJ2-1, with D unclear. There are 13 residues in the CDR3. Per germline, CDR1 SGHNT and CDR2 YENEEA. V lost 0 bases and J lost 5, with 5 bases in between.

CDR3 residues: CASSRAGALDEQFF. In DNA form, the CDR3 reads TGTGCCAGCAGCCGAGCGGGAGCTCTGGATGAGCAGTTCTTC. The chain recombines TRBV5-4 with TRBJ2-1; 8 bases line up with TRBD2. This CDR3 spans 14 amino acids. The V gene end was trimmed by 4 bases and the J gene end by 8 bases; junction bases not matched to a gene: 8. Germline V lookup: CDR1 SGHNT, CDR2 YYREEE (reference sequence).

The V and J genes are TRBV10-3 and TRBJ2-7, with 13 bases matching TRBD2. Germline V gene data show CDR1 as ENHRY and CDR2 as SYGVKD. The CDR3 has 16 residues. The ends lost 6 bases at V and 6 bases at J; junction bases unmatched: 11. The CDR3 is CAIRGLAGAGGGEQYF. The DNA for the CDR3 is TGTGCCATCAGAGGACTAGCGGGAGCGGGGGGAGGCGAGCAGTACTTC.

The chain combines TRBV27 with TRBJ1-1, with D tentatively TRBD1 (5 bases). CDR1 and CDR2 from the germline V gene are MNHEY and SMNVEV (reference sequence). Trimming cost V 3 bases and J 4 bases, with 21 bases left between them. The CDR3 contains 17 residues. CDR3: CASSFKKTQVISTEAFF. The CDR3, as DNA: TGTGCCAGCAGTTTCAAAAAAACACAGGTTATCAGCACTGAAGCTTTCTTT.

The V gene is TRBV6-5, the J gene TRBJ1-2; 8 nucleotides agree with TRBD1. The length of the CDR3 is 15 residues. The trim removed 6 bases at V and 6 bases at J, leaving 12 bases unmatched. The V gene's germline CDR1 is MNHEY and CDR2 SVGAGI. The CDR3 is CASSSTGGNIHGYTF. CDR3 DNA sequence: TGTGCCAGCAGCTCCACAGGGGGTAACATCCATGGCTACACCTTC.

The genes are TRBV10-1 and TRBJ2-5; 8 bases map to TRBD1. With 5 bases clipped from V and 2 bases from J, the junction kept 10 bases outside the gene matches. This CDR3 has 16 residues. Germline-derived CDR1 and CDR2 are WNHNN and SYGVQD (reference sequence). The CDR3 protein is CASSSDRASIQETQYF. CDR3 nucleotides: TGCGCCAGCAGTTCGGACAGGGCTAGTATTCAAGAGACCCAGTACTTC.

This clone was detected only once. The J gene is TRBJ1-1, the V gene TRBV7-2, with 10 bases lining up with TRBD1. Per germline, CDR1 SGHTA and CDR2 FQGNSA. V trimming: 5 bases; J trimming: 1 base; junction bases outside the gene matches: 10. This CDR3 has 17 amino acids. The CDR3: CASSNSDRGRGNTEAFF. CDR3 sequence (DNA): TGTGCCAGCAGCAATTCAGACAGGGGGCGGGGGAACACTGAAGCTTTCTTT.

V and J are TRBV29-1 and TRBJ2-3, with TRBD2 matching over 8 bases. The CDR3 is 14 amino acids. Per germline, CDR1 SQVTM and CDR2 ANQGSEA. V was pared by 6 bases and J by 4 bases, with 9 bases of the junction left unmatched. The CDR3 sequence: CSVKKVSGADTQYF. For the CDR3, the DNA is TGCAGCGTGAAGAAAGTTAGCGGGGCAGATACGCAGTATTTT.

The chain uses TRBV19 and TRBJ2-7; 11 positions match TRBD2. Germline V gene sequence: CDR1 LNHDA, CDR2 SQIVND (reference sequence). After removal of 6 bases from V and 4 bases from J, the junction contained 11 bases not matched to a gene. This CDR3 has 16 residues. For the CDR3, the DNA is TGTGCCAGTAGCCGTATAGCTAGCGGGAGGCTATACGAGCAGTACTTC. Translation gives CASSRIASGRLYEQYF.